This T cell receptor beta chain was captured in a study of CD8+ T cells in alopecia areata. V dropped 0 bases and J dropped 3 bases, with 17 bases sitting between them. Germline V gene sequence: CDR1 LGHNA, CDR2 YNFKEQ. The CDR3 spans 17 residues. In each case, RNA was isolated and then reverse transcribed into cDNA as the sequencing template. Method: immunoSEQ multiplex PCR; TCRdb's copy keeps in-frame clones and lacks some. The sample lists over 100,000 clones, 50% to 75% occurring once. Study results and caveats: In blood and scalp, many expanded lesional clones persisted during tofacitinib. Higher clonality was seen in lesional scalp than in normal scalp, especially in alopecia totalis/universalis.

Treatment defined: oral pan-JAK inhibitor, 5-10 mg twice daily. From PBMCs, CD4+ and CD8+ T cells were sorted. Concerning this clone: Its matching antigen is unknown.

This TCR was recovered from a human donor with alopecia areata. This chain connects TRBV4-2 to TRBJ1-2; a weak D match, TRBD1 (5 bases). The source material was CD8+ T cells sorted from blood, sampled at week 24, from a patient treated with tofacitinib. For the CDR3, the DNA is TGTGCCAGCAGCCAAGAGGTGTCTTATGGGACTTACTATGGCTACACCTTC. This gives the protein CASSQEVSYGTYYGYTF.